The clone carrying this TCR beta chain was counted a few times. Repertoires were generated with immunoSEQ multiplex PCR, while TCRdb's copy carries only in-frame clones and drops some. The sample carries 200,000 or so clones, 70% to 90% recorded once. These data come from a study of blood T cell repertoires in COVID-19. The germline CDR1 and CDR2 sequences are SNHLY and FYNNEI. The CDR3 contains 11 residues. The V and J ends lost 6 bases and 10 bases respectively, with 10 bases between them. The specimen sequenced was peripheral blood. The receptor was derived from a woman aged 45-65 years with acute or convalescent COVID-19. The chain recombines TRBV2 with TRBJ2-1, with D perhaps matching TRBD2 (6 bases). The CDR3 coding sequence is TGTGCCAGCAGATGGGCGGGAGAGCAGTTCTTC. It encodes CASRWAGEQFF.